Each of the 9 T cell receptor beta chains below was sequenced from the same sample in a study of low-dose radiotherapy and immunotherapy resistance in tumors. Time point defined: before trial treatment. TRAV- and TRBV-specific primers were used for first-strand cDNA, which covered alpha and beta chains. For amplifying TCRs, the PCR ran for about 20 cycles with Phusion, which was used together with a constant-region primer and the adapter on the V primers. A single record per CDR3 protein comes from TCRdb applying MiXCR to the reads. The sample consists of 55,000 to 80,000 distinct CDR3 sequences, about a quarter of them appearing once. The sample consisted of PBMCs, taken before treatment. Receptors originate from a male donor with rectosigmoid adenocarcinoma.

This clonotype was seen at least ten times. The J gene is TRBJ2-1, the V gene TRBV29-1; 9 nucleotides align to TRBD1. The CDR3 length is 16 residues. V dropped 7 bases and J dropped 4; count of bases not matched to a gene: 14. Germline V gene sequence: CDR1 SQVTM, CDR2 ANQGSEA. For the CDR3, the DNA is TGCAGCGGCAAAGGAAGCCGGGACAGGGATTACAATGAGCAGTTCTTC. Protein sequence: CSGKGSRDRDYNEQFF.

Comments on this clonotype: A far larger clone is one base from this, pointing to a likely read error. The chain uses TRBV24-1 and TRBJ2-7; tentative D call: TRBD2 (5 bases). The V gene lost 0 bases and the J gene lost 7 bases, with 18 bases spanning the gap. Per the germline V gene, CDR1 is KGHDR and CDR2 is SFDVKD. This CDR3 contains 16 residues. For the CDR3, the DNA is TGTGCCACCAGTGATTTGCCACTAGGCTCCTACAATGAGCAGTACTTC. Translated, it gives CATSDLPLGSYNEQYF.

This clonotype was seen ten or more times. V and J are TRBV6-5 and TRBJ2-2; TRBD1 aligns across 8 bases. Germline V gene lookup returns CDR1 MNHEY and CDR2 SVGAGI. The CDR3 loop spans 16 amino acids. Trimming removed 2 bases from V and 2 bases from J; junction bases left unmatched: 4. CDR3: CASSYLDRGNTGELFF. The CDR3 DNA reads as TGTGCCAGCAGTTACCTCGACAGGGGAAACACCGGGGAGCTGTTTTTT.

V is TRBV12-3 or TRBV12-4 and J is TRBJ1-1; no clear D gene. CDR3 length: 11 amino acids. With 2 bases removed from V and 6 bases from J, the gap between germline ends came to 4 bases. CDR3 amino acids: CASSLSAEAFF. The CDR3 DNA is TGTGCCAGCAGTTTAAGCGCTGAAGCTTTCTTT.

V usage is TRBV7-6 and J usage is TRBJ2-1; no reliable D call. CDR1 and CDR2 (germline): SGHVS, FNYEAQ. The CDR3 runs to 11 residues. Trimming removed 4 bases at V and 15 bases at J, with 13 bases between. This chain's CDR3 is CASSSRYKPFF. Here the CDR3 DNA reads TGTGCCAGCAGCTCCCGTTACAAGCCGTTCTTC.

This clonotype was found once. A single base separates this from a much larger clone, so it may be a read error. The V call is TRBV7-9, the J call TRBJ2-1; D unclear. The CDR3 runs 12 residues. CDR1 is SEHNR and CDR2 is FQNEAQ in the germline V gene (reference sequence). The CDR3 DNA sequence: TGTGTCAGCAGCTACCGAGCGATTGAGCAGTTCTTC. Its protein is CVSSYRAIEQFF.

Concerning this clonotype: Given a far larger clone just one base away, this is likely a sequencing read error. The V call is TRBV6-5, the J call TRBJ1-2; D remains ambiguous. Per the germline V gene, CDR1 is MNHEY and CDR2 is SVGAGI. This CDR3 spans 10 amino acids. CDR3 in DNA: TGTGTCAGCAGTGAAAAGACCTACACCTTC. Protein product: CVSSEKTYTF.

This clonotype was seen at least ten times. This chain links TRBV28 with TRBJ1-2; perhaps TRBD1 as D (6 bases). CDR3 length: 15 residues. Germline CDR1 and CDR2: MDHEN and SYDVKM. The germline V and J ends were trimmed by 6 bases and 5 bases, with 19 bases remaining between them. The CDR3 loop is CASRPRGGGNYGYTF. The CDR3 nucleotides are TGTGCCAGCAGACCTAGGGGGGGCGGTAATTATGGCTACACCTTC.

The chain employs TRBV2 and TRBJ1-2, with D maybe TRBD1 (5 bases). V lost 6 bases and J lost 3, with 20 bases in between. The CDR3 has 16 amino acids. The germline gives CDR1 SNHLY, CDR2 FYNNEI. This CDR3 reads CASSPDLLQGYYGYTF. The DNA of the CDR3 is TGTGCCAGCAGCCCTGATCTTCTGCAGGGCTACTATGGCTACACCTTC.